Presented here are 22 T cell receptor beta chains from one specimen sequenced in a study of Ad26.COV2.S vaccination and SARS-CoV-2 variants. Measured with immunoSEQ multiplex PCR; TCRdb has only the in-frame clones, and not every one. The sample shows about 350,000 clones, about 85% of them seen only once. Treatment denoted: 15 to 20 received Ad26.COV2.S at low or high dose, single or two shots; 5 received placebo; per-sample allocation not given. Collection of samples fell on day 63 after the first vaccine or placebo injection. Sequencing was performed on peripheral blood, taken in a trial of Ad26.COV2.S vaccine versus placebo. These receptors were collected from a person aged 18 to 65 who received the Ad26.COV2.S COVID-19 vaccine or a placebo.

The chain combines TRBV13 with TRBJ1-5; unclear D gene. Germline CDR1 is PRHDT and CDR2 is FYEKMQ (reference sequence). Trimming stripped 5 bases from V and 4 bases from J, with 12 bases between. This CDR3 is 14 amino acids long. CDR3: CASSPRGVNQPQHF. For the CDR3, the DNA is TGTGCCAGCAGCCCCCGTGGGGTTAATCAGCCCCAGCATTTT.

The CDR3 DNA reads as TGTGCCAGCTACGCCAGGGGGCTTCTCACCAGCTCCTACAATGAGCAGTTCTTC. As protein: CASYARGLLTSSYNEQFF. J is TRBJ2-1 and V is TRBV27; 8 bases match TRBD1. Germline CDR1 is MNHEY and CDR2 is SMNVEV (reference sequence). V lost 8 bases and J lost 0; bases outside the gene matches: 15. This CDR3 spans 18 amino acids.

This clone showed up just once. The chain combines TRBV10-3 with TRBJ2-1; tentative D call: TRBD1 (5 bases). Germline V gene lookup returns CDR1 ENHRY and CDR2 SYGVKD. The length of the CDR3 is 13 residues. Trimming cost V 6 bases and J 9 bases, with 15 bases left between them. CDR3 nucleotide sequence: TGTGCCATCAGGGGAAACCAGGGTGGTGAGCAGTTCTTC. Its protein is CAIRGNQGGEQFF.

V is TRBV10-2 and J is TRBJ2-3; TRBD1 is a possible D gene (6 bases). The CDR3 loop spans 14 amino acids. Trimming took off 6 bases at V and 2 bases at J, with 12 bases between the two ends. Germline lookup yields CDR1 WSHSY and CDR2 SAAADI. The CDR3 coding sequence is TGCGCCAGCAGCGTCCGGGACATCACAGATACGCAGTATTTT. This translates into CASSVRDITDTQYF.

The chain links TRBV18 to TRBJ2-1; D tentatively reads TRBD1 or TRBD2 (5 bases each). The CDR3 loop spans 15 amino acids. Germline CDR1 reads KGHSH; CDR2 reads LQKENI. Between the trimmed V and J ends, which lost 0 bases and 1 base, there was a span of 7 bases. CDR3 loop: CASSPPGESYNEQFF. For the CDR3, the DNA is TGTGCCAGCTCACCACCGGGGGAGTCCTACAATGAGCAGTTCTTC.

The rearrangement joins TRBV6-5 to TRBJ1-6; maybe TRBD1 (5 bases). Germline V CDR1 and CDR2: MNHEY, SVGAGI. The length of the CDR3 is 14 residues. The ends were cut back, 6 bases at V and 8 bases at J, with 14 bases in the middle. The CDR3 DNA is TGTGCCAGCAGCTCAGGGATTAGGGATTCACCCCTCCACTTT. Its translation: CASSSGIRDSPLHF.

The V gene is TRBV6-5, the J gene TRBJ1-4; D remains unclear. This CDR3 is 14 amino acids long. Trimming shortened V by 6 bases and J by 6 bases, and 14 bases separated the two germline ends. Per germline, CDR1 MNHEY and CDR2 SVGAGI. This CDR3 is CASSGRLLDEKLFF. The CDR3 DNA is TGTGCCAGCAGCGGCCGACTCTTGGATGAAAAACTGTTTTTT.

The chain links TRBV7-9 to TRBJ2-3; D tentatively fits TRBD1 or TRBD2 (5 bases each). Germline CDR1 and CDR2: SEHNR and FQNEAQ (reference sequence). V was cut by 4 bases and J by 9 bases, with 14 bases left in between. This CDR3 contains 13 residues. CDR3 sequence reads: CASSSESGQTQYF. CDR3 sequence (DNA): TGTGCCAGCAGCTCGGAGAGCGGACAAACGCAGTATTTT.

The gene calls are TRBV27 and TRBJ2-2, with D uncertain. The germline gives CDR1 MNHEY, CDR2 SMNVEV (reference sequence). V lost 2 bases and J lost 1, with 8 bases in between. The CDR3 extends over 15 amino acids. CDR3 coding DNA: TGTGCCAGCAGTTTACGGCATAGGAACACCGGGGAGCTGTTTTTT. This codes for CASSLRHRNTGELFF.

V gene TRBV29-1 combines with J gene TRBJ1-4, with D perhaps matching TRBD1 (5 bases). Germline assignment: CDR1 SQVTM and CDR2 ANQGSEA. Between the trimmed V and J ends, which lost 8 bases and 4 bases, there was a span of 17 bases. The CDR3 runs to 14 residues. The CDR3 DNA reads as TGCAGCTTTCTGGGGCAGGAAGATAATGAAAAACTGTTTTTT. Encoded protein: CSFLGQEDNEKLFF. Filled out from reference TRBV29-1 and TRBJ1-4, the complete variable domain reads SAVISQKPSRDICQRGTSLTIQCQVDSQVTMMFWYRQQPGQSLTLIATANQGSEATYESGFVIDKFPISRPNLTFSTLTVSNMSPEDSSIYLCSFLGQEDNEKLFFGSGTQLSVL.

V usage is TRBV9 and J usage is TRBJ2-3, with 9 nucleotides matching TRBD2. The CDR3 contains 15 residues. V was clipped by 0 bases and J by 8 bases; unmatched bases: 7. From germline, CDR1 is SGDLS and CDR2 YYNGEE. CDR3 sequence (DNA): TGTGCCAGCAGCGTAGGCGGGGGGGCCCTTGCTACGCAGTATTTT. Protein product: CASSVGGGALATQYF. Complete variable domain (other parts from reference TRBV9 and TRBJ2-3): DSGVTQTPKHLITATGQRVTLRCSPRSGDLSVYWYQQSLDQGLQFLIQYYNGEERAKGNILERFSAQQFPDLHSELNLSSLELGDSALYFCASSVGGGALATQYFGPGTRLTVL.

The genes are TRBV27 and TRBJ2-3; a possible D gene is TRBD1 (6 bases). Germline values: CDR1 MNHEY, CDR2 SMNVEV (reference sequence). V was cut by 5 bases and J by 4 bases, with 13 bases left in between. CDR3 length: 14 amino acids. The CDR3 loop reads CASSPSQGPDTQYF. In DNA, the CDR3 is TGTGCCAGCAGTCCCTCACAGGGCCCAGATACGCAGTATTTT.

V gene TRBV10-1 combines with J gene TRBJ2-3, with a tentative D call TRBD2 (5 bases). The CDR3 is 11 amino acids. Trimming cost V 4 bases and J 7 bases, with 6 bases left between them. CDR1 and CDR2 (germline): WNHNN, SYGVQD (reference sequence). The CDR3 loop is CASSASNTQYF. The DNA for the CDR3 is TGCGCCAGCAGTGCTAGCAATACGCAGTATTTT.

This chain connects TRBV29-1 to TRBJ1-2; the D is unclear. CDR3 length: 14 amino acids. Germline V gene data show CDR1 as SQVTM and CDR2 as ANQGSEA. V was clipped by 4 bases and J by 5 bases, with 17 bases between them. The CDR3 sequence is CSVVPSGPPYGYTF. The CDR3, as DNA: TGCAGCGTTGTTCCCTCGGGCCCCCCTTATGGCTACACCTTC.

The chain employs TRBV19 and TRBJ2-3; 9 bases match TRBD2. Germline V lookup: CDR1 LNHDA, CDR2 SQIVND (reference sequence). The CDR3 runs to 17 residues. Unmatched junction bases numbered 15, after V lost 7 bases and J lost 4 bases. The CDR3 protein is CASTDSWSGGNADTQYF. The CDR3 DNA reads TGTGCCAGTACCGATTCATGGAGCGGGGGGAACGCAGATACGCAGTATTTT.

The rearrangement uses TRBV7-2 and TRBJ2-1; possible D gene TRBD2, 5 bases. The V end lost 6 bases, the J end lost 4 bases, and 16 bases lay between the germline ends. The CDR3 spans 15 residues. Germline loops: CDR1 SGHTA, CDR2 FQGNSA. CDR3 DNA: TGTGCCAGCAGTCCCTCCGGGGTGGGGTACAATGAGCAGTTCTTC. Translated: CASSPSGVGYNEQFF. Drawing the rest from reference TRBV7-2 and TRBJ2-1, the complete variable domain is GAGVSQSPSNKVTEKGKDVELRCDPISGHTALYWYRQSLGQGLEFLIYFQGNSAPDKSGLPSDRFSAERTGGSVSTLTIQRTQQEDSAVYLCASSPSGVGYNEQFFGPGTRLTVL.

The chain employs TRBV7-7 and TRBJ2-7, with D possibly matching TRBD2 (5 bases). This CDR3 is built from 15 residues. CDR1 is SSHAT, CDR2 FNYEAQ, per germline (reference sequence). The V end lost 1 base, the J end lost 5 bases, and 15 bases lay between the germline ends. DNA of the CDR3: TGTGCCAGCAGCTTAGGGGTAGCGACGATCAACGAGCAGTACTTC. Protein: CASSLGVATINEQYF.

The chain has TRBV29-1 and TRBJ2-5, with 9 bases that match TRBD2. Germline trimming cut 0 bases from V and 3 bases from J; bases unmatched to any gene: 2. Germline V gene data show CDR1 as SQVTM and CDR2 as ANQGSEA. The CDR3 has 14 amino acids. The CDR3 coding sequence is TGCAGCGTTGAAGATGGCGGGAGGGAAGAGACCCAGTACTTC. Protein product: CSVEDGGREETQYF.

This rearrangement joins TRBV5-4 to TRBJ2-1; 10 bases agree with TRBD1. Unmatched junction bases numbered 14, after V lost 4 bases and J lost 13 bases. Germline CDR1 reads SGHNT; CDR2 reads YYREEE (reference sequence). This CDR3 is built from 15 residues. CDR3 in DNA: TGTGCCAGCAGCACCCGGGACAGGGGCTCCCTCGGTCAGTTCTTC. As protein: CASSTRDRGSLGQFF. The variable domain in full, completed from reference TRBV5-4 and TRBJ2-1, reads ETGVTQSPTHLIKTRGQQVTLRCSSQSGHNTVSWYQQALGQGPQFIFQYYREEENGRGNFPPRFSGLQFPNYSSELNVNALELDDSALYLCASSTRDRGSLGQFFGPGTRLTVL.

The CDR3 bases are TGCGCCAGCAGGGGGACAGAGAACACCGGGGAGCTGTTTTTT. Amino acids: CASRGTENTGELFF. This chain uses TRBV10-1 with TRBJ2-2; TRBD1 agrees at 7 bases. The V gene end was trimmed by 6 bases and the J gene end by 1 base; junction bases not matched to a gene: 2. The length of the CDR3 is 14 residues. Germline CDR1 WNHNN, CDR2 SYGVQD (reference sequence).

This clone was seen only once. The gene calls are TRBV28 and TRBJ2-7; 7 positions agree with TRBD2. The CDR3 has 14 residues. The germline V gene encodes CDR1 MDHEN and CDR2 SYDVKM. Trimming cost V 4 bases and J 3 bases; bases outside gene matches: 6. CDR3 sequence reads: CASSSGGPNYEQYF. In DNA, the CDR3 is TGTGCCAGCAGTTCGGGGGGACCGAACTACGAGCAGTACTTC.

The rearrangement joins TRBV5-6 to TRBJ2-7; D gene ambiguous. The CDR3 loop spans 11 amino acids. Germline loops: CDR1 SGHDT, CDR2 YYEEEE. V lost 2 bases and J lost 5, with 5 bases in between. DNA for the CDR3: TGTGCCAGCAGCTTCCGGGACGAGCAGTACTTC. It specifies CASSFRDEQYF. The whole variable domain, filled in from reference TRBV5-6 and TRBJ2-7, reads DAGVTQSPTHLIKTRGQQVTLRCSPKSGHDTVSWYQQALGQGPQFIFQYYEEEERQRGNFPDRFSGHQFPNYSSELNVNALLLGDSALYLCASSFRDEQYFGPGTRLTVT.